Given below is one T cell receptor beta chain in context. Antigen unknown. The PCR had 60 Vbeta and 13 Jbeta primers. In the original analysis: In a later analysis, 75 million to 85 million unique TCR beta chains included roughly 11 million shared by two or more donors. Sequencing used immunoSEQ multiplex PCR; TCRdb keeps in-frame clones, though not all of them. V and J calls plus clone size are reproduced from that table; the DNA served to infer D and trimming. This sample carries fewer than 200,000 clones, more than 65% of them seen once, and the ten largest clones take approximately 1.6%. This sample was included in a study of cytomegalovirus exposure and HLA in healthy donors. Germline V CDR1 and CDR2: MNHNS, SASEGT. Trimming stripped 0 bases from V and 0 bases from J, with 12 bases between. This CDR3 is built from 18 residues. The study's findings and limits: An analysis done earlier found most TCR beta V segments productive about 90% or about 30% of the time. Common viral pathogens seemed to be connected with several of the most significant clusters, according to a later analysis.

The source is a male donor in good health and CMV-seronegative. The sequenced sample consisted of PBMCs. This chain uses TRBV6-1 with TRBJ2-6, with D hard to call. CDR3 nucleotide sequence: TGTGCCAGCAGTGAAGCCCAGGTTTGGTTCTCTGGGGCCAACGTCCTGACTTTC. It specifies CASSEAQVWFSGANVLTF.